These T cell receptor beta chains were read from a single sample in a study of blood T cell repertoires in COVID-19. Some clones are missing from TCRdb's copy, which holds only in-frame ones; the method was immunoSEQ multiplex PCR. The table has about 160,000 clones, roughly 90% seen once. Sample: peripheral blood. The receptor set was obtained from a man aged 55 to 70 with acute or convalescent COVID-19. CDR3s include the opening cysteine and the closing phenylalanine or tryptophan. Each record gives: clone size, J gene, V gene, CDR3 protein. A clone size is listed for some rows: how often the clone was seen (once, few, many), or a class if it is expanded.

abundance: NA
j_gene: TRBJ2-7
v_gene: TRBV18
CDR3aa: CASSPSQGGVTAGEQYF

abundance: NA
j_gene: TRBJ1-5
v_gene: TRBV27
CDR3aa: CASSLGGDNQPQHF

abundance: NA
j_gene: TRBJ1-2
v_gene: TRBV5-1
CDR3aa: CASSTDRAGDGYTF

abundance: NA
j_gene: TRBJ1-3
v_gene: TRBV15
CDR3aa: CATSREGRAGNTIYF

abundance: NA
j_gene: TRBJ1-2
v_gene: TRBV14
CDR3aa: CASSRQGVYGYTF

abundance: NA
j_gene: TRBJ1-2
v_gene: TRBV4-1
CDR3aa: CASSPGQGPEYGYTF

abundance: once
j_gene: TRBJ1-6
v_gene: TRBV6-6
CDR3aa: CASSHSLAAGGESPLHF

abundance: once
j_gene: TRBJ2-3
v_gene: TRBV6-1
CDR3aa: CASSEAANTDTQYF

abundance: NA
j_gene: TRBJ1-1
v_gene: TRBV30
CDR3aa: CAWSRLTGTNTEAFF

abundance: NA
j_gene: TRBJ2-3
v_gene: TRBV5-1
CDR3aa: CASRLAVTDTQYF

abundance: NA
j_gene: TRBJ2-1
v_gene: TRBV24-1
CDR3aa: CATSDRDNKRYEQFF

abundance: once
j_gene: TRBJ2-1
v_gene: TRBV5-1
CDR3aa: CASSLGAGALYNEQFF

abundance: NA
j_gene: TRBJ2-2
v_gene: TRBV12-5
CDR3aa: CASGLGSGGGLNTGELFF

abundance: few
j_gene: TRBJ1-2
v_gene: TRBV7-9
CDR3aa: CASSLDLGDYGYTF

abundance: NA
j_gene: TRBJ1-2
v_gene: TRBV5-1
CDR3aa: CASRGPYGYTF

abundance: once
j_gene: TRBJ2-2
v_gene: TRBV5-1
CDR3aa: CASSWGRGSIIGELFF

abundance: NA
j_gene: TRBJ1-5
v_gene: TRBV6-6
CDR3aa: CASRDRDRINQPQHF

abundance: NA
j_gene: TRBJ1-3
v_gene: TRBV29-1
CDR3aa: CSVVIFQGASGNTIYF

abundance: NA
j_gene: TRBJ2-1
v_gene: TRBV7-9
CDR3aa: CASRRASGGRGNEQFF

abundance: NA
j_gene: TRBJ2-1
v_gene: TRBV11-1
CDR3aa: CATGEMRSYNEQFF

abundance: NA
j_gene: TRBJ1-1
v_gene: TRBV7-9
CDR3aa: CASSRTGQNTEAFF

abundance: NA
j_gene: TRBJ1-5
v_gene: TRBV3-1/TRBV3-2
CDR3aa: CASSPSGGAANNQPQHF

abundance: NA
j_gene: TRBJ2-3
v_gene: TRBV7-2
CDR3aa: CASSPRRASGGTDTQYF

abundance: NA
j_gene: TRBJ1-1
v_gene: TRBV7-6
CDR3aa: CASSLGRAGVATEAFF

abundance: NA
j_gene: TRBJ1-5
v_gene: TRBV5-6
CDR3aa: CASSLSGHINQPQHF

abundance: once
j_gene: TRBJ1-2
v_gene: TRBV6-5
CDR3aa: CASSYSKGAGGYTF

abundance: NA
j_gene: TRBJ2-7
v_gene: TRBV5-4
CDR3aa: CASARQGAAEQYF

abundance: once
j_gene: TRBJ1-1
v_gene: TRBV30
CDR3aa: CAWSREGVRNTEAFF

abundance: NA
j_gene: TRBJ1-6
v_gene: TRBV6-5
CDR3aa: CASSYSPDRNNSPLHF

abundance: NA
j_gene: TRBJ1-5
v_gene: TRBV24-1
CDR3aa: CATSHGSGNQPQHF

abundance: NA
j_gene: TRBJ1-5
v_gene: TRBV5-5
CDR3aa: CASSVAQGSQPPQHF

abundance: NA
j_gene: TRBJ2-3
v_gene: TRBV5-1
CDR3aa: CASSLVGGWEDTQYF

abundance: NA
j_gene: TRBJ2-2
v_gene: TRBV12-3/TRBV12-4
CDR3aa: CASSNRVGELFF

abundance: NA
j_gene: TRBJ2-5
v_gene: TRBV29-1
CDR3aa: CSVDAEWGTFRETQYF

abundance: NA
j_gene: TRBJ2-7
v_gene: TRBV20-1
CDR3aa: CSASPQREQYF

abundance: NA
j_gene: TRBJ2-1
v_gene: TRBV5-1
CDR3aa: CASGTSGALDEQFF

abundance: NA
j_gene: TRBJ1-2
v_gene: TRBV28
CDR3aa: CASSLSQARGYTF

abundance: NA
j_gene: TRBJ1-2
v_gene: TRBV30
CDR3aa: CAWRGGNYGYTF

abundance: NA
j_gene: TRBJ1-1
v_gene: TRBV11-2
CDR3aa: CASSLDQAVNTEAFF

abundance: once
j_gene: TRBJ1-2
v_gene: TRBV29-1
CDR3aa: CSVATGQQYGYTF

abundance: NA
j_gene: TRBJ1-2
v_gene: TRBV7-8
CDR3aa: CASRLQGRPNYGYTF

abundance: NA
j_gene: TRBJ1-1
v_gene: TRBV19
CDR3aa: CASLNLGGTEAFF

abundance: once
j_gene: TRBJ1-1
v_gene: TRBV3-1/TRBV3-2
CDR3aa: CASSQPTGQGGTEAFF

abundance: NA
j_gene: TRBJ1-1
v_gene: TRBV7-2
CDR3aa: CASSFRDGVNTEAFF

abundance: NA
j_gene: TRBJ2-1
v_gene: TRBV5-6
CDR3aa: CASSLDLAGVPEQFF